This T cell receptor beta chain was documented in a study of T cell repertoires in cytomegalovirus infection (dated by TCRdb to between 2018 and 2021). Describing the broader study: Donor HLA type was relevant to the analysis, as public TCR beta signatures indicated carriage of CMV infection together with the matching HLA type. Overall study results and their limits: In both this cohort and an independent cohort of 352 donors, the cumulative frequency of public TCR beta family members distinguished carriers of CMV infection plus the relevant HLA type. The ex vivo response was dominated by HLA-C-restricted CMV-specific TCR beta clonotypes, which also provided the single most frequent clonotype in two of eight donors.

Relative to germline, V is missing 8 bases and J is missing 0 bases, with 12 bases of the junction outside any gene match. CDR1 and CDR2, looked up from the germline V gene, are MDHEN and SYDVKM. The CDR3 holds 16 amino acids from the cysteine to the phenylalanine. Only the CDR3 portion is preserved as DNA: 48 bases, with reading frame beginning at the first base. This clonotype was detected a few times. What this receptor recognizes is not known. No base-level quality is on record; no much larger clone is a single base apart. TCRdb lists the instrument as Illumina HiSeq 1500. TCRdb took the public reads, trimmed them with fastp at Q25, ran MiXCR for clone calling and kept in-frame beta chains. Identical CDR3 proteins give one entry, which carries the most common genes and DNA. For this sample the table gives some 170,000 distinct CDR3 sequences, of which approximately 17% were detected only once. The top ten hold under 30% of the sample.

Sequencing input: CD8+ T cells from PBMCs. The chain is assembled from TRBV28 and TRBJ2-7; 8 bases in the junction line up with TRBD2. This TCR came from a human donor in good health (CMV status not recorded). Some clones in this sample may be carry-over from other donors' samples. The nucleotide sequence reads as follows: TGTGCCAGCCTCCGCTTCGTCGGGGGGGGCTCCTACGAGCAGTACTTC. It specifies CASLRFVGGGSYEQYF.